This TCR beta chain was identified in a study of cytomegalovirus exposure and HLA in healthy donors. About the research overall: Early release data held around 82 million unique TCRs from HLA-typed donors. Study-wide findings and caveats: Within a later analysis, the majority of CMV-associated TCR beta chains appeared HLA-restricted. The classifier was said to identify cytomegalovirus status with high specificity and sensitivity. Roughly uniform depth of sequencing across donors was assumed in presence/absence analyses.

PCR used 60 Vbeta primers and 13 Jbeta primers. The data were produced by immunoSEQ multiplex PCR, yet TCRdb's version contains in-frame clones alone and is incomplete. Among some 120,000 clones listed, around 82% were seen once. In regard to this clone: What it recognizes is unknown.

Germline-derived CDR1 and CDR2 are LGHNA and YSLEER. The CDR3 sequence is 16 residues long. V trimming: 1 base; J trimming: 6 bases; junction bases outside the gene matches: 8. The material sequenced was PBMCs. The source is a male donor in good health and CMV-seropositive. This rearrangement joins TRBV4-3 to TRBJ2-7; 11 bases match TRBD1. In DNA, the CDR3 is TGCGCCAGCAGCCAAGGCCCCTCGGGACAGGGGGGCGAGCAGTACTTC. As protein: CASSQGPSGQGGEQYF.